These 19 T cell receptor beta chains were all obtained from the same sample, sequenced in a study of cytomegalovirus exposure and HLA in healthy donors. 60 Vbeta and 13 Jbeta primers were used in PCR. Some clones are missing from TCRdb's copy, which holds only in-frame ones; the method was immunoSEQ multiplex PCR. The table records approximately 150,000 clones, roughly 80% of them present only once. The sequenced sample was PBMCs. These receptors came from a woman younger than 45 in good health and CMV-seronegative.

V is TRBV27 and J is TRBJ2-7; weak D call: TRBD1 (6 bases). V shed 2 bases and J shed 4 bases, with 6 bases lying between them. CDR3 length: 12 residues. The V gene's germline CDR1 is MNHEY and CDR2 SMNVEV (reference sequence). This CDR3 reads CASSLRGYEQYF. The CDR3 DNA is TGTGCCAGCAGTTTAAGGGGGTACGAGCAGTACTTC.

The chain joins TRBV20-1 to TRBJ1-2, with 7 nucleotides matching TRBD1. Germline trimming cut 6 bases from V and 6 bases from J; bases unmatched to any gene: 4. CDR3 size: 11 residues. Germline assignment: CDR1 DFQATT and CDR2 SNEGSKA (reference sequence). CDR3 region: CSATGTDGYTF. The CDR3, as DNA: TGCAGTGCCACCGGGACAGATGGCTACACCTTC.

The V and J genes are TRBV7-9 and TRBJ2-2, with D tentatively TRBD2 (5 bases). V was shortened by 3 bases and J by 0 bases, with 5 bases between the two germline ends. The CDR3 length is 14 residues. CDR1 and CDR2 (germline): SEHNR, FQNEAQ (reference sequence). This CDR3 is CASSLGANTGELFF. The CDR3 region has the DNA TGTGCCAGCAGCTTGGGAGCGAACACCGGGGAGCTGTTTTTT.

The V and J genes are TRBV7-2 and TRBJ2-1; a weak D match, TRBD1 (7 bases). Per germline, CDR1 SGHTA and CDR2 FQGNSA. V was shortened by 5 bases and J by 4 bases, with 15 bases between the two germline ends. This CDR3 has 15 residues. The CDR3 DNA reads TGTGCCAGCAGCCGACGACAGGGAGGTTACAATGAGCAGTTCTTC. Residues: CASSRRQGGYNEQFF.

The J gene is TRBJ2-3, the V gene TRBV6-1, with TRBD1 as a possible D gene (6 bases). The CDR3 runs to 14 residues. V was pared by 4 bases and J by 5 bases, with 13 bases between. Germline V gene sequence: CDR1 MNHNS, CDR2 SASEGT. The chain's CDR3 is CASSGNRAGDTQYF. CDR3 nucleotides: TGTGCCAGCAGTGGCAACAGGGCGGGAGATACGCAGTATTTT.

V gene TRBV5-1 combines with J gene TRBJ1-2, with D possibly TRBD1 on 5 matching bases. Germline V gene data show CDR1 as SGHRS and CDR2 as YFSETQ. The CDR3 is 14 amino acids. V lost 0 bases and J 6 bases, leaving 12 bases between the germline ends. This CDR3 is CASSLGGLRDGYTF. The CDR3 DNA reads TGCGCCAGCAGCTTGGGGGGACTTAGGGATGGCTACACCTTC.

The chain combines TRBV11-2 with TRBJ1-2, with D perhaps matching TRBD1 (5 bases). V was pared by 0 bases and J by 4 bases, with 9 bases between. Looked up from germline, CDR1 is SGHAT and CDR2 is FQNNGV. The CDR3 spans 14 residues. The CDR3 here is CASSLDLGGYGYTF. DNA for the CDR3: TGTGCCAGCAGCTTAGATCTGGGGGGCTATGGCTACACCTTC.

The chain couples TRBV9 to TRBJ2-2; D not resolved. V was cut by 0 bases and J by 3 bases, with 6 bases left in between. Germline-derived CDR1 and CDR2 are SGDLS and YYNGEE. The CDR3 totals 14 residues. CDR3 sequence reads: CASSVDLHTGELFF. The CDR3 nucleotides are TGTGCCAGCAGCGTAGACTTACACACCGGGGAGCTGTTTTTT. The full variable domain, in which reference TRBV9 and TRBJ2-2 provide the parts outside the CDR3, is DSGVTQTPKHLITATGQRVTLRCSPRSGDLSVYWYQQSLDQGLQFLIQYYNGEERAKGNILERFSAQQFPDLHSELNLSSLELGDSALYFCASSVDLHTGELFFGEGSRLTVL.

J is TRBJ2-7 and V is TRBV6-1; unclear D gene. Germline V gene sequence: CDR1 MNHNS, CDR2 SASEGT. The V and J ends lost 2 bases and 0 bases respectively, with 8 bases between them. CDR3 size: 14 residues. The CDR3 sequence: CASSERVSSYEQYF. The CDR3 DNA reads TGTGCCAGCAGTGAACGTGTGAGCTCCTACGAGCAGTACTTC.

This clone was counted a few times. The rearrangement links TRBV6-1 to TRBJ2-6; tentatively, D is TRBD1 (6 bases). The CDR3 contains 18 residues. V dropped 4 bases and J dropped 0 bases, with 16 bases sitting between them. Germline assignment: CDR1 MNHNS and CDR2 SASEGT. This chain's CDR3 is CASSADRTRFSGANVLTF. The CDR3 DNA reads as TGTGCCAGCAGTGCCGACAGGACCAGATTCTCTGGGGCCAACGTCCTGACTTTC.

This clone occurred a few times. The V and J genes are TRBV5-5 and TRBJ1-2; D is unresolved. Germline V lookup: CDR1 SGHKS, CDR2 YYEKEE (reference sequence). With 3 bases removed from V and 2 bases from J, the gap between germline ends came to 14 bases. The CDR3 is 15 residues long. The CDR3 loop reads CASSSDQATNYGYTF. The CDR3 nucleotides are TGTGCCAGCAGCTCCGACCAGGCAACAAACTATGGCTACACCTTC.

This clone has just one count. The chain is built from TRBV5-8 and TRBJ2-7; 7 bases map to TRBD2. J was trimmed by 7 bases and V by 4 bases; bases with no gene match: 14. CDR1 SGHTS and CDR2 YDEGEE come from the germline V gene. The CDR3 totals 15 residues. CDR3 DNA sequence: TGTGCCAGCAGCCGGGGGAGGGGCCTCGTTTGGGAGCAGTACTTC. Protein sequence: CASSRGRGLVWEQYF.

The rearrangement joins TRBV7-2 to TRBJ1-1; 9 bases fit TRBD1. The V gene's germline CDR1 is SGHTA and CDR2 FQGNSA. With V trimmed by 5 bases and J by 0 bases, 10 bases remained unmatched. CDR3 length: 17 residues. This CDR3 is CASSHRTGADLNTEAFF. CDR3 coding DNA: TGTGCCAGCAGCCATCGGACAGGGGCGGATCTGAACACTGAAGCTTTCTTT.

The V call is TRBV4-1, the J call TRBJ2-2; 7 nucleotides align to TRBD1. J gave up 2 bases and V 4 bases, and 4 bases lay outside the gene matches. The CDR3 is 15 residues long. The germline V gene has CDR1 MGHRA and CDR2 YSYEKL. CDR3 sequence reads: CASSLDRTNTGELFF. The CDR3 DNA reads as TGCGCCAGCAGCCTGGACAGGACTAACACCGGGGAGCTGTTTTTT.

This clone turned up a few times. The chain uses TRBV29-1 and TRBJ1-4; TRBD1 agrees at 8 bases. The germline V gene has CDR1 SQVTM and CDR2 ANQGSEA. V lost 6 bases to trimming and J lost 3 bases; unmatched junction nucleotides: 9. The CDR3 sequence is 15 residues long. In nucleotides, the CDR3 is TGCAGCGTGGCAGGGGGCGCGACGGCTAATGAAAAACTGTTTTTT. This gives the protein CSVAGGATANEKLFF.

The chain carries TRBV11-2 and TRBJ1-4; perhaps TRBD1 as D (5 bases). From germline, CDR1 is SGHAT and CDR2 FQNNGV. The CDR3 covers 15 residues. Trimming took 1 base from V and 7 from J, leaving 13 bases between them. The CDR3 DNA reads TGTGCCAGCAGCTTAGGGGGGGGTTCGACTGAAAAACTGTTTTTT. Amino acid sequence: CASSLGGGSTEKLFF.

The chain employs TRBV6-1 and TRBJ1-1; perhaps TRBD1 as D (5 bases). CDR3 size: 16 residues. V lost 4 bases and J 0 bases, leaving 15 bases between the germline ends. Germline CDR1 and CDR2: MNHNS and SASEGT. The CDR3: CASSALQGTLNTEAFF. Here the CDR3 DNA reads TGTGCCAGCAGTGCCCTGCAGGGAACCCTGAACACTGAAGCTTTCTTT.

V is TRBV6-5 and J is TRBJ2-7; 9 positions match TRBD2. Germline V lookup: CDR1 MNHEY, CDR2 SVGAGI. Trimming cost V 2 bases and J 5 bases; bases outside gene matches: 7. The CDR3 sequence is 15 residues long. The CDR3 sequence is CASSYRMASGDEQYF. In DNA, the CDR3 is TGTGCCAGCAGTTACCGAATGGCTAGCGGGGACGAGCAGTACTTC.

The J gene is TRBJ2-3, the V gene TRBV5-6, with TRBD2 matching over 9 bases. Germline V gene lookup returns CDR1 SGHDT and CDR2 YYEEEE. The junction had 5 bases not matched to a gene; V was cut back by 3 bases and J by 0 bases. The CDR3 length is 16 residues. CDR3 in amino acids: CASSYPTSGSTDTQYF. The CDR3 coding sequence is TGTGCCAGCAGCTACCCAACTAGCGGGAGCACAGATACGCAGTATTTT.